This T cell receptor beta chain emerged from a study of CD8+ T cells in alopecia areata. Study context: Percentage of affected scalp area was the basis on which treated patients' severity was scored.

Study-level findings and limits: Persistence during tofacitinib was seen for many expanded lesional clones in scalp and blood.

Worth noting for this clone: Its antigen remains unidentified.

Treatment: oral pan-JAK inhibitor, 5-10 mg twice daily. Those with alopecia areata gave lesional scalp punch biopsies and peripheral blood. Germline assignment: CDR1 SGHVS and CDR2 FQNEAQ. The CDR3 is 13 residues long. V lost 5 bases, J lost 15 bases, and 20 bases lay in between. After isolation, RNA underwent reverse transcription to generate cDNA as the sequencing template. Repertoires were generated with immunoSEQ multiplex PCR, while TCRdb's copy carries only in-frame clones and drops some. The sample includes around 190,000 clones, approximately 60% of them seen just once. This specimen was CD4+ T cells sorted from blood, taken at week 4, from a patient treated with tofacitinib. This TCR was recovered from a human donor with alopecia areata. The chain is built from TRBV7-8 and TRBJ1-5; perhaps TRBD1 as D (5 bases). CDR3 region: CASSARAGRSSHF. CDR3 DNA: TGTGCCAGCAGCGCTCGGGCAGGGCGGTCCTCGCATTTT.